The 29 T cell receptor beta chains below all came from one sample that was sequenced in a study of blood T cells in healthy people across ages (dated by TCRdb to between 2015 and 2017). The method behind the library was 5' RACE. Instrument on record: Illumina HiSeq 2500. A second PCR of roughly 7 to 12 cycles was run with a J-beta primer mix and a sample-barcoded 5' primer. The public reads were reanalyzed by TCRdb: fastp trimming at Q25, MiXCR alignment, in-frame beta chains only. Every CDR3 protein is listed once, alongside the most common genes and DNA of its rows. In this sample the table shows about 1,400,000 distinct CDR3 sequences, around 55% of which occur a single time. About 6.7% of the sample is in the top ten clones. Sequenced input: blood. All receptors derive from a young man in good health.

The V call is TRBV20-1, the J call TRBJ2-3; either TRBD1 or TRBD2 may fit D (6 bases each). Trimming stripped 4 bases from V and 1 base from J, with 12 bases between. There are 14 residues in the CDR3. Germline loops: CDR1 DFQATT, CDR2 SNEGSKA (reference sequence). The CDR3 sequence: CSAKEGVGTDTQYF. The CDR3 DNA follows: TGCAGTGCTAAGGAGGGGGTCGGCACAGATACGCAGTATTTT.

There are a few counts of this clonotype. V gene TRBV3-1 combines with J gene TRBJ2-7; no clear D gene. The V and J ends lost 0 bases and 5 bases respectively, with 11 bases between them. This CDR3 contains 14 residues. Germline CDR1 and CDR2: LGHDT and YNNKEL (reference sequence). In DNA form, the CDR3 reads TGTGCCAGCAGCCAAGATTTCGGGTTCAACGAGCAGTACTTC. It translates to CASSQDFGFNEQYF.

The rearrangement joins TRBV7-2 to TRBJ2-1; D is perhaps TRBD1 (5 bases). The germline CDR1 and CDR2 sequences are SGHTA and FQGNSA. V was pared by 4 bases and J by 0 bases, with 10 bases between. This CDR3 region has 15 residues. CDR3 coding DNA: TGTGCCAGCAGCTACGACAGCCTCTCCTACAATGAGCAGTTCTTC. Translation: CASSYDSLSYNEQFF.

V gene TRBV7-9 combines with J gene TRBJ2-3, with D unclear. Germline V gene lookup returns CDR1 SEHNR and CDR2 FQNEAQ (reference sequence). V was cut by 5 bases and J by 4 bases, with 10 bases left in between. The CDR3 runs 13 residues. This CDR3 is CASSDGPPDTQYF. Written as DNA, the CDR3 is TGTGCCAGCAGCGACGGACCTCCAGATACGCAGTATTTT. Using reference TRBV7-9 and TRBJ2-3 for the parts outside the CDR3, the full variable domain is DTGVSQNPRHKITKRGQNVTFRCDPISEHNRLYWYRQTLGQGPEFLTYFQNEAQLEKSRLLSDRFSAERPKGSFSTLEIQRTEQGDSAMYLCASSDGPPDTQYFGPGTRLTVL.

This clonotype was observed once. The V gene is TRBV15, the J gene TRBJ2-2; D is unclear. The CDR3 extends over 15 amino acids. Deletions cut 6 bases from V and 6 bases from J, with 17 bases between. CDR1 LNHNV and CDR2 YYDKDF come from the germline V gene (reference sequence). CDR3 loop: CATRRSSPWPGELFF. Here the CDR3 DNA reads TGTGCCACCAGACGTTCGAGTCCTTGGCCCGGGGAGCTGTTTTTT.

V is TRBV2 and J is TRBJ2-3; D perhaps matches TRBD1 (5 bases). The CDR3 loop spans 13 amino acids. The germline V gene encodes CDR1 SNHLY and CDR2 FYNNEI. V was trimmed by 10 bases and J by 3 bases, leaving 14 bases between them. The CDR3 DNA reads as TGTGCCATCCGCGGCGCAGGGACAGATACGCAGTATTTT. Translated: CAIRGAGTDTQYF.

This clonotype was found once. CDR3 sequence (DNA): TGCAGTGCTAGTACGGGAGTCGACGAGCAGTACTTC. Translating it yields CSASTGVDEQYF. V usage is TRBV20-1 and J usage is TRBJ2-5; D might be TRBD2 (6 bases). The assigned J gene may be wrong: the sequence end matches TRBJ2-7 better. The CDR3 sequence is 12 residues long. The V gene's germline CDR1 is DFQATT and CDR2 SNEGSKA (reference sequence).

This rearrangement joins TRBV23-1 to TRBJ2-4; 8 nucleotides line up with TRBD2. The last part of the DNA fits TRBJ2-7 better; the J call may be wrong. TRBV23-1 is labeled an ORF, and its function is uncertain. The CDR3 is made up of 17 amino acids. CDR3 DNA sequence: TGCGCCAGCAGCCCCTTCTTGCGAGCGGGAGACCCCAACGAGCAGTACTTC. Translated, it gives CASSPFLRAGDPNEQYF.

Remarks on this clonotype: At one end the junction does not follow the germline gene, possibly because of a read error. This chain's CDR3 is CASSTNRGNERFF. The CDR3 region has the DNA TGCGCCAGCAGCACCAACAGGGGGAATGAGCGGTTCTTC. V gene TRBV4-1 combines with J gene TRBJ2-1, with 8 bases fitting TRBD1. This CDR3 comprises 13 residues. Germline CDR1 and CDR2: MGHRA and YSYEKL.

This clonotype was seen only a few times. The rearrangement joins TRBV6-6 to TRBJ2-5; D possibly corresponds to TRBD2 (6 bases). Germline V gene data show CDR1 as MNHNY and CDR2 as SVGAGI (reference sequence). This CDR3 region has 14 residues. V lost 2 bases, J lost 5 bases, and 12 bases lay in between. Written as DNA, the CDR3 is TGTGCCAGCAGTTACGGTCCGGAGGGGGAGACCCAGTACTTC. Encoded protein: CASSYGPEGETQYF.

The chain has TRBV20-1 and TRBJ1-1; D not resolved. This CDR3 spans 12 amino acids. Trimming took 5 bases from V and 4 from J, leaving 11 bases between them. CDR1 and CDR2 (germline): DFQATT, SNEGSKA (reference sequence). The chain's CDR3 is CSAPLGPTEAFF. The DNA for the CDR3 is TGCAGTGCTCCACTCGGACCCACTGAAGCTTTCTTT.

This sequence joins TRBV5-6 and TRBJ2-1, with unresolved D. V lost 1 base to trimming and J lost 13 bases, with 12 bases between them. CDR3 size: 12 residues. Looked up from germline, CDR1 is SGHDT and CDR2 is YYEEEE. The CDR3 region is CASSLIEETQFF. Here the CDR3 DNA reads TGTGCCAGCAGCTTGATCGAGGAGACCCAGTTCTTC.

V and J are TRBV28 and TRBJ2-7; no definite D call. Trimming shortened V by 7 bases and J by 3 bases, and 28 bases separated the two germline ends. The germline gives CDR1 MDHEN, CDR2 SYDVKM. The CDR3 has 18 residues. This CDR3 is CASTPNHFMIVSNYEQYF. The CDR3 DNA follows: TGTGCCAGCACCCCGAACCATTTCATGATAGTGAGCAACTACGAGCAGTACTTC.

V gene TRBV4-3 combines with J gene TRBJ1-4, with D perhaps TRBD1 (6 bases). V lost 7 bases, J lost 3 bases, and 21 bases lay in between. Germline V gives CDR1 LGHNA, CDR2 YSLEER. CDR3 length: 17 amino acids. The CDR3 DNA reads TGCGCCAGCACCACCCTCGAGCGGGGGGCTGCTAATGAAAAACTGTTTTTT. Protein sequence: CASTTLERGAANEKLFF.

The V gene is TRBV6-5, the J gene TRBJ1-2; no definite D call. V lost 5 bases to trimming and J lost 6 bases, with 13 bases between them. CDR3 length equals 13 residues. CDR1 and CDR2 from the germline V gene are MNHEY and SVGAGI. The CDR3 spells CASSQTWSDGYTF. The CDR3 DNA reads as TGTGCCAGCAGTCAAACATGGTCGGATGGCTACACCTTC.

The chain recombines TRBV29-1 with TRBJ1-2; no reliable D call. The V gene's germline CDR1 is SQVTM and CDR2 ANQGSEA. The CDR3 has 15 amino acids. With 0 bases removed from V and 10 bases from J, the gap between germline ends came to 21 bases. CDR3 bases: TGCAGCGTTGAAGATTTGGAGGCACCGCTTTCCCTCTACACCTTC. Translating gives CSVEDLEAPLSLYTF.

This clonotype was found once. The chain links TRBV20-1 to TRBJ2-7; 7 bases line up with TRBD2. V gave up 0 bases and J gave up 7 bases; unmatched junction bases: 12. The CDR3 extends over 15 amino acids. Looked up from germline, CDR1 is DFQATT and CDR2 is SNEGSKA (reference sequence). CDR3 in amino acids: CSARDGDGGLREQYF. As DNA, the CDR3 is TGCAGTGCTAGAGATGGGGACGGGGGGTTGAGAGAGCAGTACTTC.

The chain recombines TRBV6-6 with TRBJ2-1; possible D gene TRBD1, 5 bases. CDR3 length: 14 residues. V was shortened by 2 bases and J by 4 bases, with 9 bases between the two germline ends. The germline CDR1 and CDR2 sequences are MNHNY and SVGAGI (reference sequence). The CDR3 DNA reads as TGTGCCAGCAGTTACCAGGGCGAGTACAATGAGCAGTTCTTC. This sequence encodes CASSYQGEYNEQFF.

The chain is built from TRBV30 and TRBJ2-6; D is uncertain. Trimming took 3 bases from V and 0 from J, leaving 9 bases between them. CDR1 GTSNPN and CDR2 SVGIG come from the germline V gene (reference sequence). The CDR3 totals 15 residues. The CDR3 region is CAWRDFNSGANVLTF. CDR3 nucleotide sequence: TGTGCCTGGAGGGATTTCAACTCTGGGGCCAACGTCCTGACTTTC.

In DNA, the CDR3 is TGCAGTATACTACTCGGGACTGGCTCCTACAATGAGCAGTTCTTC. Amino acids: CSILLGTGSYNEQFF. The chain links TRBV20-1 to TRBJ2-1; tentative D call: TRBD2 (6 bases). The CDR3 sequence is 15 residues long. Germline V CDR1 and CDR2: DFQATT, SNEGSKA (reference sequence). V lost 8 bases to trimming and J lost 0 bases, with 17 bases between them.

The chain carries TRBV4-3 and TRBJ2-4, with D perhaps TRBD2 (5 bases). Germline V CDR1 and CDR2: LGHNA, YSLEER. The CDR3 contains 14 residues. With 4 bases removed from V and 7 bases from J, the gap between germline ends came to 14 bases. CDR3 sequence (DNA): TGCGCCAGCAGCCTTGACGTAAGGACTAACATTCAGTACTTC. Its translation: CASSLDVRTNIQYF.

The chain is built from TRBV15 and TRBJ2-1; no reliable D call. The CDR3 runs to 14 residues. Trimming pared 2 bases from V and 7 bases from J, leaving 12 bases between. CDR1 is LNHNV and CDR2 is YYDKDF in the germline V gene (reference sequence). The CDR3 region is CATSRPNLRNEQFF. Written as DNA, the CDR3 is TGTGCCACCAGCAGACCGAACCTTAGGAATGAGCAGTTCTTC. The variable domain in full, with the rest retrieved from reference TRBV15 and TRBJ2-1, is DAMVIQNPRYQVTQFGKPVTLSCSQTLNHNVMYWYQQKSSQAPKLLFHYYDKDFNNEADTPDNFQSRRPNTSFCFLDIRSPGLGDTAMYLCATSRPNLRNEQFFGPGTRLTVL.

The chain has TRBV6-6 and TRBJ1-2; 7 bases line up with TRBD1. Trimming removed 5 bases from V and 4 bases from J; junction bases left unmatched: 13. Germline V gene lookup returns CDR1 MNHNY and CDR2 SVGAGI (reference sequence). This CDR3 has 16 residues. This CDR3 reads CASSPDVRGRSYGYTF. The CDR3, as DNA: TGTGCCAGCAGTCCGGATGTTAGGGGGCGAAGCTATGGCTACACCTTC.

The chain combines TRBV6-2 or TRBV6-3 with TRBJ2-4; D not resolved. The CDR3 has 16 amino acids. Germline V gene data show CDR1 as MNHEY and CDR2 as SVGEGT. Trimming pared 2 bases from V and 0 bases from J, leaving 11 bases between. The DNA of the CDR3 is TGTGCCAGCAGTTACCCAGCAAATATAGCCAAAAACATTCAGTACTTC. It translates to CASSYPANIAKNIQYF.

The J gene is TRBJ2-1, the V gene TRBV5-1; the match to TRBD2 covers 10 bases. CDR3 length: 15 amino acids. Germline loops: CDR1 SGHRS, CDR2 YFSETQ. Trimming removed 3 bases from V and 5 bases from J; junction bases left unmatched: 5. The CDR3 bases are TGCGCCAGCAGCTGGGCTAGCGGGGGACACAATGAGCAGTTCTTC. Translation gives CASSWASGGHNEQFF.

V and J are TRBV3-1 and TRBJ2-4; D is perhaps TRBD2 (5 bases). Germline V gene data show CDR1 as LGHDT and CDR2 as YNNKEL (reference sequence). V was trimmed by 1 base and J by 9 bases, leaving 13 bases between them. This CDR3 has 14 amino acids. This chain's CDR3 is CASSQASGGRIQYF. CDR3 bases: TGTGCCAGCAGCCAAGCTTCAGGCGGGCGCATTCAGTACTTC. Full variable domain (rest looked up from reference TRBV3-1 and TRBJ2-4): DTAVSQTPKYLVTQMGNDKSIKCEQNLGHDTMYWYKQDSKKFLKIMFSYNNKELIINETVPNRFSPKSPDKAHLNLHINSLELGDSAVYFCASSQASGGRIQYFGAGTRLSVL.

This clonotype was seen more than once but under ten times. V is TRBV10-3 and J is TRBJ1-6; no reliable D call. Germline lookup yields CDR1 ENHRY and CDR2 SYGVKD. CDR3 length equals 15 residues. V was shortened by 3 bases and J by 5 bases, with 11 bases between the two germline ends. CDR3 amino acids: CAISDDPDNNSPLHF. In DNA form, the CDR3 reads TGTGCCATCAGTGACGATCCAGATAATAATTCACCCCTCCACTTT.

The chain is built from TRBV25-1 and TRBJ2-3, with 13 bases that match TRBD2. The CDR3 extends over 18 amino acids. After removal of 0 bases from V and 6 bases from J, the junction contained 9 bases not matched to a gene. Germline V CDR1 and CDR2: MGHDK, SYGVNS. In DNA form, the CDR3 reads TGTGCCAGCAGTGAATATAGAGGACTAGCGGGAGAACCTGATACGCAGTATTTT. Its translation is CASSEYRGLAGEPDTQYF.

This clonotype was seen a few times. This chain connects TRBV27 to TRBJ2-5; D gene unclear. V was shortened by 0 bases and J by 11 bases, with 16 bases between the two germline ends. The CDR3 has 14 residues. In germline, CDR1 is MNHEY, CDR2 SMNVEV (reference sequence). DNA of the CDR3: TGTGCCAGCAGTTTATCGTTGACCGGAGAAGAGCAGTACTTC. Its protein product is CASSLSLTGEEQYF.